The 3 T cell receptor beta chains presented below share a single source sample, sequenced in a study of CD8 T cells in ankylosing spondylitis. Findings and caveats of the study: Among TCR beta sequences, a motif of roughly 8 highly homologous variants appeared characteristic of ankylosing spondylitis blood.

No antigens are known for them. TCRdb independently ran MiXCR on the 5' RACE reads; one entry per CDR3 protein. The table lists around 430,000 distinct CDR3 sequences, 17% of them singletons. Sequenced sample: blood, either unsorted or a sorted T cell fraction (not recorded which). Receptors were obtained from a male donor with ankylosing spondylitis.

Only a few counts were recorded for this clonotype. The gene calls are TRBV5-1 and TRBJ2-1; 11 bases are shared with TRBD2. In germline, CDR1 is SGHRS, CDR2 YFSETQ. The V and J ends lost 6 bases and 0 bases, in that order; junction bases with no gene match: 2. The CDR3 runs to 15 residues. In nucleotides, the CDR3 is TGCGCCAGCAAAACTAGCGGGGGCTCCTACAATGAGCAGTTCTTC. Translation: CASKTSGGSYNEQFF.

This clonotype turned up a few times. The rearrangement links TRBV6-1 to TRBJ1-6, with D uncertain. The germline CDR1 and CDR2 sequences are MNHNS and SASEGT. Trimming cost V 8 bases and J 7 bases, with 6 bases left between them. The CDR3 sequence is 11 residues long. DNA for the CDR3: TGTGCCAGCTGCGAGAATTCACCCCTCCACTTT. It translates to CASCENSPLHF.

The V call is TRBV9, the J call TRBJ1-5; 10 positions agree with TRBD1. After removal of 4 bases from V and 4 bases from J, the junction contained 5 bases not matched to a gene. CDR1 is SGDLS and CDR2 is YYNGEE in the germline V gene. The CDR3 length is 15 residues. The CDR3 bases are TGTGCCAGCAGCTTGGGACAGGGGTGGAATCAGCCCCAGCATTTT. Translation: CASSLGQGWNQPQHF.